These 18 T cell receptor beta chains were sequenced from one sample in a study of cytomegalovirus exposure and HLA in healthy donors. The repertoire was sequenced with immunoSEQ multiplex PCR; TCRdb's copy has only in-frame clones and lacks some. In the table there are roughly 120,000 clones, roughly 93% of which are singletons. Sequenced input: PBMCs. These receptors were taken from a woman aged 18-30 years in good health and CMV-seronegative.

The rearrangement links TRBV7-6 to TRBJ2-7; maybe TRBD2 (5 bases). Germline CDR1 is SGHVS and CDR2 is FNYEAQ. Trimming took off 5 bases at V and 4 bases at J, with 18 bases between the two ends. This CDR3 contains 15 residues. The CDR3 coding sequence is TGTGCCAGCAGCCCAGTCGTGGGAGAGAAATACGAGCAGTACTTC. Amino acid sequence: CASSPVVGEKYEQYF.

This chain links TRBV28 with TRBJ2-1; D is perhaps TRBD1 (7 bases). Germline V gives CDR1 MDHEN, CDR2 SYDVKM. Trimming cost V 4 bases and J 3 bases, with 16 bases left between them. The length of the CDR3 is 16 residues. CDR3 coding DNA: TGTGCCAGCAGTTCCCCGACAGGGACTCTCTACAATGAGCAGTTCTTC. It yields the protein CASSSPTGTLYNEQFF.

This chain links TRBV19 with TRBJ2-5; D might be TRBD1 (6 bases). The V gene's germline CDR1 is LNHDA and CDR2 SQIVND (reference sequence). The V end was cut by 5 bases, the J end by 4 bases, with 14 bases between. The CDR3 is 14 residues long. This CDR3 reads CASSPSTGGETQYF. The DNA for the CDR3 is TGTGCCAGTAGTCCCTCGACAGGAGGAGAGACCCAGTACTTC.

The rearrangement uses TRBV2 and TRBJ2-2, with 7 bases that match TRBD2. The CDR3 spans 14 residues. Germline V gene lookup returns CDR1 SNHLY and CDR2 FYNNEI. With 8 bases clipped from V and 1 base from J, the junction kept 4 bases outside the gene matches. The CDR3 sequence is CASGEGGNTGELFF. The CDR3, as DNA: TGTGCCAGCGGGGAGGGTGGGAACACCGGGGAGCTGTTTTTT. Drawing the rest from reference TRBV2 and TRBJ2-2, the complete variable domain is EPEVTQTPSHQVTQMGQEVILRCVPISNHLYFYWYRQILGQKVEFLVSFYNNEISEKSEIFDDQFSVERPDGSNFTLKIRSTKLEDSAMYFCASGEGGNTGELFFGEGSRLTVL.

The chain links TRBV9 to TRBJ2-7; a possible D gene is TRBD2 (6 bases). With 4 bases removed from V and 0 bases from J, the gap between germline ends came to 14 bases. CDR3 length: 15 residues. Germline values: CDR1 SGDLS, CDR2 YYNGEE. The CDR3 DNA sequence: TGTGCCAGCAGCCCCCTCGGGACTTTCTCCTACGAGCAGTACTTC. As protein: CASSPLGTFSYEQYF.

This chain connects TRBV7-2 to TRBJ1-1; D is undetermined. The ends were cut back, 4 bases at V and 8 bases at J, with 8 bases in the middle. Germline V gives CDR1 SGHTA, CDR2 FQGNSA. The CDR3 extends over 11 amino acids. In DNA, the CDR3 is TGTGCCAGCAGCTCCACGGGGGAAGCTTTCTTT. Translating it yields CASSSTGEAFF.

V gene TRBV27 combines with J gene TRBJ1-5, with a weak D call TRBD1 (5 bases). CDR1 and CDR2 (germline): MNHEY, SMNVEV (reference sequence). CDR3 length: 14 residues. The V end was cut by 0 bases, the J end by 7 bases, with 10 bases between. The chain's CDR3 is CASSLSMGGQPQHF. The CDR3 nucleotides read TGTGCCAGCAGTTTATCGATGGGGGGGCAGCCCCAGCATTTT.

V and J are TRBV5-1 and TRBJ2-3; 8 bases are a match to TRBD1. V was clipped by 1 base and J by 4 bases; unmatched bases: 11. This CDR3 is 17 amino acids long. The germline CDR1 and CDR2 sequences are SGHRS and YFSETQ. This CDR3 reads CASSLQGAAGSADTQYF. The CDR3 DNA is TGCGCCAGCAGCTTGCAGGGGGCGGCTGGTAGTGCAGATACGCAGTATTTT.

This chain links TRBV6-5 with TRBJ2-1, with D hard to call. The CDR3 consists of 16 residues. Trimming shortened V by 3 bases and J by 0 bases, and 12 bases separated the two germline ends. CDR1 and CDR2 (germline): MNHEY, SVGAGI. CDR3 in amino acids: CASSYWRPSSYNEQFF. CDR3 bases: TGTGCCAGCAGTTATTGGCGGCCGAGCTCCTACAATGAGCAGTTCTTC.

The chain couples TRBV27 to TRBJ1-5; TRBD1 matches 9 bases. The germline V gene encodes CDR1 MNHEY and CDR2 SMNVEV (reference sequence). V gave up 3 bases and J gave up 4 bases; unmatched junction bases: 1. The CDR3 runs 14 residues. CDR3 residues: CASSLDRGNQPQHF. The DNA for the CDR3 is TGTGCCAGCAGTTTGGACAGGGGTAATCAGCCCCAGCATTTT.

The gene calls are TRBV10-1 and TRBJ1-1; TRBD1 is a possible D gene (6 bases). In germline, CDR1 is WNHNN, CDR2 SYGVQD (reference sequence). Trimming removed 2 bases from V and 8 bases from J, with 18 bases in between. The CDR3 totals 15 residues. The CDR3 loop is CASSEAVGGDSEAFF. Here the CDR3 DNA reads TGCGCCAGCAGTGAGGCGGTAGGGGGTGACTCGGAAGCTTTCTTT.

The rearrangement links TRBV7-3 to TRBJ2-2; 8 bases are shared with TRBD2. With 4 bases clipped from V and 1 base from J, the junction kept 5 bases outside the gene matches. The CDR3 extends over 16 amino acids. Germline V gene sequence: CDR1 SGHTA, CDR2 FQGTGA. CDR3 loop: CASSSPGGENTGELFF. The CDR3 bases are TGTGCCAGCAGCTCCCCCGGGGGGGAGAACACCGGGGAGCTGTTTTTT.

The CDR3 sequence is CASSFYTGELFF. The CDR3 DNA reads TGTGCCAGCAGTTTCTACACCGGGGAGCTGTTTTTT. The chain links TRBV27 to TRBJ2-2; D gene unclear. The CDR3 is 12 amino acids. Trimming cost V 3 bases and J 3 bases, with 2 bases left between them. Germline V CDR1 and CDR2: MNHEY, SMNVEV (reference sequence).

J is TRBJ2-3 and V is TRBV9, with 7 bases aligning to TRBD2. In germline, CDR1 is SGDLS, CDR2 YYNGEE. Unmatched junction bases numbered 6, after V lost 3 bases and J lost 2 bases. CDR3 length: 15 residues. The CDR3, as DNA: TGTGCCAGCAGCGGCCGGGAGGTATTCACAGATACGCAGTATTTT. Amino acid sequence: CASSGREVFTDTQYF.

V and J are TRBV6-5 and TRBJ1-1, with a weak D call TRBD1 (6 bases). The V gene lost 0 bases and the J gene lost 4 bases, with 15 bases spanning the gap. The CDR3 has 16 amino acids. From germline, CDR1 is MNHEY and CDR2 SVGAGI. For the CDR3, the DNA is TGTGCCAGCAGTTACTCGTGGGGGGCGGGAGCCACTGAAGCTTTCTTT. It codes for CASSYSWGAGATEAFF.

The CDR3 protein is CASSPLGQGGQETQYF. DNA for the CDR3: TGTGCCAGCTCGCCTCTCGGACAGGGGGGACAAGAGACCCAGTACTTC. The gene calls are TRBV7-3 and TRBJ2-5, with 10 bases aligning to TRBD1. Germline V gene lookup returns CDR1 SGHTA and CDR2 FQGTGA. The length of the CDR3 is 16 residues. The J segment lost 2 bases and the V segment lost 8 bases, leaving 11 bases of the junction unmatched.

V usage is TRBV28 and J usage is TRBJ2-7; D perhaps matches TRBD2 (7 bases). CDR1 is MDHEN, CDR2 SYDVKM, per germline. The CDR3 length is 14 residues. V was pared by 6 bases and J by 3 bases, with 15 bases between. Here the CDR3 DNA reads TGTGCCAGCAGAGGGGGGGGGCTTGTCTACGAGCAGTACTTC. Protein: CASRGGGLVYEQYF.

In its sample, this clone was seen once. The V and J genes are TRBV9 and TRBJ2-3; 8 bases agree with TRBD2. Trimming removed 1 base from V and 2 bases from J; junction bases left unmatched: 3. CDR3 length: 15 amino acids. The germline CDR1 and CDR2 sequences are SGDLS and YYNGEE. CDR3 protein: CASSVTSGYTDTQYF. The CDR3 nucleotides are TGTGCCAGCAGCGTAACTAGCGGCTACACAGATACGCAGTATTTT.